This entry lists 17 T cell receptor beta chains sequenced from one sample in a study of radiation and T cells in renal cell carcinoma. Sequenced by immunoSEQ multiplex PCR; TCRdb stores in-frame clones only, minus some. Altogether fewer than 200,000 clones are present, 88% being singletons, with the ten largest covering over 9%. Documented time point: blood 4 weeks post-SBRT, at nephrectomy. The treatment is: 15 Gy SBRT to primary tumor, nephrectomy 4 weeks later. The material was blood, obtained from a patient whose treatment included radiotherapy and nephrectomy. Receptors were obtained from a woman aged 45-65 years with renal cell carcinoma.

The genes are TRBV9 and TRBJ1-4; a weak D match, TRBD1 (5 bases). V was clipped by 3 bases and J by 6 bases, with 12 bases between them. This CDR3 comprises 14 residues. Germline V CDR1 and CDR2: SGDLS, YYNGEE. This chain's CDR3 is CASSAGNLDEKLFF. CDR3 bases: TGTGCCAGCAGCGCAGGGAATCTGGATGAAAAACTGTTTTTT. Complete variable domain (other parts from reference TRBV9 and TRBJ1-4): DSGVTQTPKHLITATGQRVTLRCSPRSGDLSVYWYQQSLDQGLQFLIQYYNGEERAKGNILERFSAQQFPDLHSELNLSSLELGDSALYFCASSAGNLDEKLFFGSGTQLSVL.

The chain has TRBV7-9 and TRBJ2-5, with TRBD1 matching over 7 bases. Unmatched junction bases numbered 7, after V lost 5 bases and J lost 4 bases. The CDR3 contains 14 residues. The V gene's germline CDR1 is SEHNR and CDR2 FQNEAQ (reference sequence). Written as DNA, the CDR3 is TGTGCCAGCAGCAAGAATACAGGGGCAGAGACCCAGTACTTC. It codes for CASSKNTGAETQYF.

The V and J genes are TRBV4-3 and TRBJ1-6; D remains ambiguous. The CDR3 runs to 14 residues. V lost 4 bases to trimming and J lost 13 bases, with 17 bases between them. In germline, CDR1 is LGHNA, CDR2 YSLEER. This chain's CDR3 is CASSPGKAVGPLHF. In nucleotides, the CDR3 is TGCGCCAGCAGCCCCGGGAAAGCAGTTGGTCCCCTCCACTTT.

The chain uses TRBV19 and TRBJ2-1, with TRBD1 matching over 11 bases. CDR1 LNHDA and CDR2 SQIVND come from the germline V gene (reference sequence). There are 16 residues in the CDR3. V dropped 1 base and J dropped 9; count of bases not matched to a gene: 8. The CDR3 DNA reads TGTGCCAGTAGTATAGTAAAAGGACAGGGGGCGATTGAGCAGTTCTTC. Protein product: CASSIVKGQGAIEQFF.

V usage is TRBV23-1 and J usage is TRBJ2-2; 11 bases line up with TRBD1. Being an ORF, TRBV23-1 has a function that is uncertain. The CDR3 consists of 15 residues. V trimming: 7 bases; J trimming: 6 bases; junction bases outside the gene matches: 7. In nucleotides, the CDR3 is TGCGCCAGCAAGGAGGACAGGGGGCTCTCCGGGGAGCTGTTTTTT. Its translation is CASKEDRGLSGELFF.

The V call is TRBV5-1, the J call TRBJ1-4; TRBD1 matches 12 bases. The CDR3 contains 15 residues. The germline V gene encodes CDR1 SGHRS and CDR2 YFSETQ. V lost 0 bases to trimming and J lost 11 bases; unmatched junction nucleotides: 5. CDR3 sequence: CASSLAGTGGAKLFF. Here the CDR3 DNA reads TGCGCCAGCAGCTTGGCCGGGACAGGGGGCGCGAAACTGTTTTTT.

The gene calls are TRBV4-2 and TRBJ2-3, with D possibly TRBD2 on 6 matching bases. V lost 2 bases, J lost 0 bases, and 9 bases lay in between. In germline, CDR1 is LGHNA, CDR2 YNFKEQ. This CDR3 has 15 residues. The CDR3 loop reads CASSQLGTSTDTQYF. CDR3 bases: TGTGCCAGCAGCCAACTGGGGACTAGCACAGATACGCAGTATTTT.

The V and J genes are TRBV7-9 and TRBJ2-1, with 7 positions matching TRBD2. This CDR3 spans 16 amino acids. V trimming: 2 bases; J trimming: 3 bases; junction bases outside the gene matches: 7. CDR1 and CDR2 (germline): SEHNR, FQNEAQ (reference sequence). The CDR3 DNA sequence: TGTGCCAGCAGCTTACGGGAGAGCGGGGACTACAATGAGCAGTTCTTC. Translating gives CASSLRESGDYNEQFF.

This chain links TRBV9 with TRBJ1-1, with D possibly matching TRBD1 (5 bases). V lost 3 bases to trimming and J lost 10 bases, with 19 bases between them. CDR1 SGDLS and CDR2 YYNGEE come from the germline V gene. CDR3 length: 14 residues. CDR3 nucleotide sequence: TGTGCCAGCAGCGCCACCTCAAGTGGGGCGGGAGCTTTCTTT. Translation: CASSATSSGAGAFF.

The rearrangement joins TRBV7-9 to TRBJ2-5; possibly TRBD2 for D (6 bases). CDR1 SEHNR and CDR2 FQNEAQ come from the germline V gene (reference sequence). The CDR3 is made up of 14 amino acids. The V end lost 2 bases, the J end lost 1 base, and 8 bases lay between the germline ends. The CDR3, as DNA: TGTGCCAGCAGCTTACGCGGGACCCAAGAGACCCAGTACTTC. It yields the protein CASSLRGTQETQYF.

Here the CDR3 DNA reads TGTGCCAGCGCGGGACAGGACAATCAGCCCCAGCATTTT. Translation gives CASAGQDNQPQHF. This chain links TRBV19 with TRBJ1-5; 8 positions match TRBD1. CDR3 length equals 13 residues. The V segment lost 9 bases and the J segment 3 bases; nucleotides outside the gene matches: 4. Germline-derived CDR1 and CDR2 are LNHDA and SQIVND (reference sequence).

This chain links TRBV5-1 with TRBJ1-6; no definite D call. CDR3 length: 16 amino acids. Trimming removed 0 bases at V and 0 bases at J, with 7 bases between. Germline V gene lookup returns CDR1 SGHRS and CDR2 YFSETQ. DNA for the CDR3: TGCGCCAGCAGCTTGGCCCAGAGCTCCTATAATTCACCCCTCCACTTT. Translation: CASSLAQSSYNSPLHF.

A few counts support this clone. The V and J genes are TRBV20-1 and TRBJ1-1; D unresolved. Looked up from germline, CDR1 is DFQATT and CDR2 is SNEGSKA (reference sequence). V was shortened by 5 bases and J by 10 bases, with 11 bases between the two germline ends. There are 10 residues in the CDR3. Here the CDR3 DNA reads TGCAGTGCTGCCCAAAATGGAGCTTTCTTT. Translated, it gives CSAAQNGAFF.

This clone was found a few times. J is TRBJ2-1 and V is TRBV19; D unclear. The CDR3 spans 14 residues. Germline-derived CDR1 and CDR2 are LNHDA and SQIVND (reference sequence). V gave up 4 bases and J gave up 4 bases, with 11 bases separating them. CDR3 nucleotide sequence: TGTGCCAGTAGTAGGGCTATGGAGTACAATGAGCAGTTCTTC. The encoded protein is CASSRAMEYNEQFF.

This clone is a singleton in its sample. The chain couples TRBV5-1 to TRBJ2-1; 7 nucleotides match TRBD1. The germline CDR1 and CDR2 sequences are SGHRS and YFSETQ. This CDR3 is 14 amino acids long. With 5 bases clipped from V and 3 bases from J, the junction kept 5 bases outside the gene matches. CDR3 nucleotides: TGCGCCAGCAGTCCGGGACAGAACTACAATGAGCAGTTCTTC. As protein: CASSPGQNYNEQFF.

This sequence joins TRBV9 and TRBJ1-2, with no clear D. Germline V gene lookup returns CDR1 SGDLS and CDR2 YYNGEE. CDR3 size: 15 residues. Between the trimmed V and J ends, which lost 4 bases and 5 bases, there was a span of 18 bases. In DNA, the CDR3 is TGTGCCAGCAGCTCCCAAACCGGGTTGAAATATGGCTACACCTTC. Translation gives CASSSQTGLKYGYTF.

This chain uses TRBV7-9 with TRBJ1-2, with a possible D match to TRBD1 (6 bases). The CDR3 extends over 14 amino acids. Germline CDR1 and CDR2: SEHNR and FQNEAQ (reference sequence). Trimming left V 5 bases short and J 0 bases short, with 10 bases between. CDR3 sequence reads: CASSPKGANYGYTF. As DNA, the CDR3 is TGTGCCAGCAGCCCAAAGGGGGCTAACTATGGCTACACCTTC.